Each of the 8 T cell receptor beta chains below was sequenced from the same sample in a study of T cells after yellow fever vaccination. One entry per CDR3 protein results from TCRdb running MiXCR on the 5' RACE reads. The table has some 320,000 distinct CDR3 sequences, over 8% seen once. The sample consisted of PBMCs, taken on the day of the first yellow fever vaccination. The origin of the receptors is a young man who received the YFV17D yellow fever vaccine.

This chain connects TRBV5-1 to TRBJ2-3; D remains ambiguous. The CDR3 has 14 residues. Deletions cut 6 bases from V and 2 bases from J, with 13 bases between. The germline V gene encodes CDR1 SGHRS and CDR2 YFSETQ. CDR3: CASKRSTYTDTQYF. Written as DNA, the CDR3 is TGCGCCAGCAAACGCAGCACGTACACAGATACGCAGTATTTT.

The chain recombines TRBV12-3 or TRBV12-4 with TRBJ1-1; the D is unclear. V lost 10 bases and J lost 1, with 16 bases in between. The CDR3 covers 14 residues. The DNA of the CDR3 is TGTGCCACAATTTTTGGCCTTTCGAACACTGAAGCTTTCTTT. Protein sequence: CATIFGLSNTEAFF.

This clonotype came up a few times. V usage is TRBV6-2 or TRBV6-3 and J usage is TRBJ1-2, with D unclear. Deletions cut 0 bases from V and 2 bases from J, with 13 bases between. Germline CDR1 reads MNHEY; CDR2 reads SVGEGT. The CDR3 is made up of 16 amino acids. The CDR3 bases are TGTGCCAGCAGTTACTCGACGGTTGACGGGAACTATGGCTACACCTTC. Protein product: CASSYSTVDGNYGYTF.

The chain is built from TRBV11-1 and TRBJ2-3; 12 bases match TRBD2. The CDR3 is 15 residues long. Germline loops: CDR1 SGHAT, CDR2 FQDESV (reference sequence). The V segment lost 5 bases and the J segment 4 bases; nucleotides outside the gene matches: 4. CDR3 in amino acids: CASSPSGGAPDTQYF. CDR3 nucleotide sequence: TGTGCCAGCAGCCCTAGCGGGGGGGCTCCAGATACGCAGTATTTT.

Only a few counts were recorded for this clonotype. The V call is TRBV12-3 or TRBV12-4, the J call TRBJ1-2; D unclear. The CDR3 is 15 residues long. The germline V and J ends were trimmed by 6 bases and 4 bases, with 18 bases remaining between them. The CDR3 protein is CASRWAQGLLYGYTF. The CDR3 DNA reads TGTGCCAGCAGGTGGGCACAAGGCCTACTCTATGGCTACACCTTC.

The chain recombines TRBV29-1 with TRBJ2-2; TRBD2 matches at 7 bases. Unmatched junction bases numbered 9, after V lost 7 bases and J lost 4 bases. Germline CDR1 and CDR2: SQVTM and ANQGSEA. The CDR3 has 14 amino acids. CDR3 sequence: CSGMTSRSTGELFF. The CDR3 nucleotides read TGCAGCGGGATGACTAGCCGGTCCACCGGGGAGCTGTTTTTT.

This chain connects TRBV6-5 to TRBJ2-2, with TRBD1 as a possible D gene (6 bases). The germline CDR1 and CDR2 sequences are MNHEY and SVGAGI. This CDR3 has 16 residues. Trimming left V 0 bases short and J 5 bases short, with 13 bases between. CDR3 coding DNA: TGTGCCAGCAGTTACTCGAAAGGGGGTCGGACCGGGGAGCTGTTTTTT. This codes for CASSYSKGGRTGELFF.

This clonotype has a handful of counts. The rearrangement uses TRBV4-1 and TRBJ2-7, with D tentatively TRBD2 (5 bases). The germline V gene encodes CDR1 MGHRA and CDR2 YSYEKL. Trimming shortened V by 3 bases and J by 0 bases, and 24 bases separated the two germline ends. The CDR3 loop spans 19 amino acids. DNA for the CDR3: TGCGCCAGCAGCCAGAGGGAGAGACGCAGTCCCCACAGCTCCTACGAGCAGTACGTC. Translated, it gives CASSQRERRSPHSSYEQYV.